These 12 T cell receptor beta chains originate from one sample sequenced in a study of cytotoxic CD8 clonotypes in ibrutinib-treated CLL (dated by TCRdb to the early 2020s). The protocol used for the library was the immunoSEQ multiplex PCR assay. This is the immuneACCESS table as TCRdb keeps it, with only in-frame sequences that have V and J called. A part of the clones is gone; compared with another copy, unresolved V genes explain less than half, and the rest is unexplained. The sample table holds roughly 170,000 clones, of which approximately 84% were seen once. The ten top clones hold roughly 4.6% of the sample. The time point label, read with the paper, signifies: around 25 months on ibrutinib. This specimen was PBMCs, taken after 24 months of ibrutinib treatment. The receptors derive from a human donor with chronic lymphocytic leukemia.

The CDR3 sequence is CASSISGGDTQYF. CDR3 DNA sequence: TGTGCCAGTAGTATATCGGGGGGAGATACGCAGTATTTT. The rearrangement uses TRBV19 and TRBJ2-3, with 7 bases that match TRBD2. The V segment lost 2 bases and the J segment 5 bases; nucleotides outside the gene matches: 1. The CDR3 covers 13 residues. CDR1 is LNHDA, CDR2 SQIVND, per germline (reference sequence).

This clone was observed once. This chain links TRBV7-9 with TRBJ2-7, with 9 nucleotides matching TRBD1. The CDR3 is made up of 14 amino acids. CDR1 is SEHNR, CDR2 FQNEAQ, per germline (reference sequence). The ends lost 3 bases at V and 7 bases at J; junction bases unmatched: 7. This CDR3 is CASSFGTGMTEQYF. The CDR3 DNA reads TGTGCCAGCAGCTTTGGGACAGGGATGACGGAGCAGTACTTC.

A few counts support this clone. The chain recombines TRBV5-4 with TRBJ1-6, with unresolved D. V lost 0 bases and J lost 9, with 7 bases in between. CDR1 is SGHNT, CDR2 YYREEE, per germline (reference sequence). The CDR3 sequence is 13 residues long. The CDR3 spells CASSLARRSPLHF. The CDR3 DNA reads TGTGCCAGCAGCTTGGCTCGGCGTTCACCCCTCCACTTT.

V and J are TRBV19 and TRBJ1-1; D unresolved. Trimming left V 7 bases short and J 6 bases short, with 18 bases between. Germline assignment: CDR1 LNHDA and CDR2 SQIVND (reference sequence). The CDR3 sequence is 14 residues long. This chain's CDR3 is CASTAGFRSAEAFF. The CDR3 DNA follows: TGTGCCAGTACCGCGGGGTTTCGGAGCGCTGAAGCTTTCTTT.

V usage is TRBV5-1 and J usage is TRBJ1-3; D remains unclear. Germline CDR1 is SGHRS and CDR2 is YFSETQ. The CDR3 is 14 amino acids. V lost 3 bases, J lost 8 bases, and 15 bases lay in between. The CDR3 loop is CASSWGGGGDTIYF. The CDR3 DNA reads TGCGCCAGCAGCTGGGGAGGAGGCGGGGACACCATATATTTT.

V is TRBV5-1 and J is TRBJ2-2; 10 bases map to TRBD2. The trim removed 2 bases at V and 0 bases at J, leaving 4 bases unmatched. Looked up from germline, CDR1 is SGHRS and CDR2 is YFSETQ. This CDR3 region has 17 residues. CDR3 sequence (DNA): TGCGCCAGCAGCTTACTAGCGGGAAACGCGAACACCGGGGAGCTGTTTTTT. Translation: CASSLLAGNANTGELFF.

This clone was seen a handful of times. The chain uses TRBV20-1 and TRBJ1-3; D not resolved. Germline CDR1 is DFQATT and CDR2 is SNEGSKA (reference sequence). The CDR3 spans 10 residues. Trimming left V 7 bases short and J 10 bases short, with 11 bases between. CDR3 loop: CSVNECTIYF. The CDR3 region has the DNA TGCAGTGTAAACGAGTGTACCATATATTTT.

The chain is built from TRBV6-5 and TRBJ1-2, with 7 bases lining up with TRBD1. The CDR3 is 14 residues long. Germline trimming cut 5 bases from V and 7 bases from J; bases unmatched to any gene: 10. Germline V gene data show CDR1 as MNHEY and CDR2 as SVGAGI. For the CDR3, the DNA is TGTGCCAGCAGTAGGGGACAGCCTCTGGGTGGCTACACCTTC. It specifies CASSRGQPLGGYTF.

The chain has TRBV28 and TRBJ1-2; D is perhaps TRBD1 (6 bases). The germline gives CDR1 MDHEN, CDR2 SYDVKM. Trimming removed 9 bases at V and 1 base at J, with 15 bases between. The CDR3 consists of 14 residues. DNA of the CDR3: TGTGCCAGTATATCACCCAGGGGTAACTATGGCTACACCTTC. Its protein product is CASISPRGNYGYTF.

This clone showed up just once. DNA of the CDR3: TGTGCCAGCACCTCTCCCGGAGGACAACTAGAGACCCAGTACTTC. Its protein is CASTSPGGQLETQYF. The V gene is TRBV6-1, the J gene TRBJ2-5; either TRBD1 or TRBD2 may supply D (5 bases each). V was cut by 7 bases and J by 4 bases, with 19 bases left in between. The germline V gene encodes CDR1 MNHNS and CDR2 SASEGT. The CDR3 runs 15 residues.

The chain joins TRBV28 to TRBJ2-1, with D uncertain. The CDR3 runs to 14 residues. Trimming shortened V by 3 bases and J by 4 bases, and 10 bases separated the two germline ends. The V gene's germline CDR1 is MDHEN and CDR2 SYDVKM. In nucleotides, the CDR3 is TGTGCCAGCAGTTTCCCGGGTATGTACAATGAGCAGTTCTTC. Its translation: CASSFPGMYNEQFF.

The V and J genes are TRBV6-1 and TRBJ2-3; the D is unclear. Trimming took 1 base from V and 10 from J, leaving 9 bases between them. Germline V lookup: CDR1 MNHNS, CDR2 SASEGT. This CDR3 has 12 amino acids. This chain's CDR3 is CASSEGAAPQYF. CDR3 in DNA: TGTGCCAGCAGTGAAGGCGCAGCTCCGCAGTATTTT.